This T cell receptor (beta chain) was recovered during a study of T cells in Graves' hyperthyroidism and ophthalmopathy. General study findings and limits: A model of 13 V-J pairs discriminated ophthalmopathy from stable hyperthyroidism. Blood also carried most thyroid clonotypes expanded above 0.001.

With regard to this clonotype: Its antigen is as yet unknown.

Regions amplified from RNA transcripts were the TCR beta CDR3 regions. The TCR CDR3 was amplified in a first-round RT-PCR using the HTBI primer set. TCRdb recomputed calls from the multiplex PCR reads with MiXCR, one row per CDR3 protein. The table shows approximately 600,000 distinct CDR3 sequences, with around 20% occurring only once. The study left out patients who had uncontrolled infection, other autoimmune disease, pregnancy or lactation. The PBMCs had their origin in around 10 ml of fresh peripheral blood. V was shortened by 3 bases and J by 4 bases, with 14 bases between the two germline ends. The germline V gene encodes CDR1 SGDLS and CDR2 YYNGEE. The CDR3 totals 15 residues.

The rearrangement joins TRBV9 to TRBJ2-1; D tentatively fits TRBD1 or TRBD2 (5 bases each). The origin of this receptor is a man younger than 45 with Graves' ophthalmopathy. Material for sequencing was blood. This CDR3 is CASSAQTGGYNEQFF. Written as DNA, the CDR3 is TGTGCCAGCAGCGCCCAGACTGGGGGATACAATGAGCAGTTCTTC. The variable domain in full, completed from reference TRBV9 and TRBJ2-1, reads DSGVTQTPKHLITATGQRVTLRCSPRSGDLSVYWYQQSLDQGLQFLIQYYNGEERAKGNILERFSAQQFPDLHSELNLSSLELGDSALYFCASSAQTGGYNEQFFGPGTRLTVL.